A selection of T cell receptor beta chains follows, all from one sample in a study of T cell responses to AZD1222 COVID-19 vaccine. Method: immunoSEQ multiplex PCR; TCRdb's copy keeps in-frame clones and lacks some. The top ten hold over 4% of the sample, which has about 120,000 clones, 75% to 95% seen once. The specimen comprised peripheral blood, sampled 28 days after the second dose of the MenACWY control vaccine. The receptors were sampled from an adult who received the MenACWY meningococcal vaccine as a control. Both conserved end residues are trimmed from each CDR3.

j_call: TRBJ2-1; v_call: TRBV19; cdr3_aa: ASSIAGLTTNEQF
j_call: TRBJ2-3; v_call: TRBV29-1; cdr3_aa: SVDSSFGTDTQY
j_call: TRBJ1-5; v_call: TRBV2; cdr3_aa: ASSGQGRNQPQH
j_call: TRBJ1-5; v_call: TRBV10-2; cdr3_aa: ASSPIPGQGMGVLPQH
j_call: TRBJ2-5; v_call: TRBV6-5; cdr3_aa: ASGGRGGAKTQY
j_call: TRBJ2-1; v_call: TRBV24-1; cdr3_aa: ATSDLSDGSYNEQF
j_call: TRBJ2-7; v_call: TRBV12-3/TRBV12-4; cdr3_aa: ASSNQGAGEQY
j_call: TRBJ1-5; v_call: TRBV3-1/TRBV3-2; cdr3_aa: ASRRGNQPQH
j_call: TRBJ2-7; v_call: TRBV6-5; cdr3_aa: ASSYGFAPSYEQY
j_call: TRBJ2-3; v_call: TRBV2; cdr3_aa: ARSQYFTDTQY
j_call: TRBJ1-2; v_call: TRBV27; cdr3_aa: ASTSGQGVPLSGYI
j_call: TRBJ2-3; v_call: TRBV7-2; cdr3_aa: ASSSYTDTQY
j_call: TRBJ1-6; v_call: TRBV5-6; cdr3_aa: ASSFGIPGGVAYNSPLH
j_call: TRBJ2-3; v_call: TRBV2; cdr3_aa: ASSASGRAANTQY
j_call: TRBJ2-1; v_call: TRBV3-1/TRBV3-2; cdr3_aa: ASSQDPGEAYNEQF
j_call: TRBJ2-2; v_call: TRBV5-1; cdr3_aa: ASSLGLAEGTGELF
j_call: TRBJ2-3; v_call: TRBV28; cdr3_aa: ASSLWASGTDTQY
j_call: TRBJ2-3; v_call: TRBV27; cdr3_aa: ASRQNGRILDTQY
j_call: TRBJ2-5; v_call: TRBV9; cdr3_aa: ASSGWGGRETQY
j_call: TRBJ2-5; v_call: TRBV19; cdr3_aa: ASSVQVQETQY
j_call: TRBJ2-2; v_call: TRBV18; cdr3_aa: ASSPPNRPTGELF
j_call: TRBJ1-5; v_call: TRBV5-6; cdr3_aa: ASSLGGSNQPQH
j_call: TRBJ2-5; v_call: TRBV28; cdr3_aa: ASSGTETQY
j_call: TRBJ2-3; v_call: TRBV11-2; cdr3_aa: ASLQSDTQY
j_call: TRBJ2-1; v_call: TRBV7-9; cdr3_aa: ASSPGHEQF
j_call: TRBJ2-1; v_call: TRBV29-1; cdr3_aa: SVDGTDSSYNEQF
j_call: TRBJ1-3; v_call: TRBV4-2; cdr3_aa: ASSQEAGEENTIY
j_call: TRBJ2-6; v_call: TRBV27; cdr3_aa: ASTLGVSGANVLT
j_call: TRBJ2-1; v_call: TRBV2; cdr3_aa: ASSEIRDEQF
j_call: TRBJ1-2; v_call: TRBV10-2; cdr3_aa: ASSVRGGYYGYT
j_call: TRBJ2-7; v_call: TRBV6-5; cdr3_aa: ASSKGQGASEQY
j_call: TRBJ1-2; v_call: TRBV19; cdr3_aa: ASSNHLFEVLYGYT
j_call: TRBJ1-5; v_call: TRBV7-2; cdr3_aa: ASSATPGQGHQPQH
j_call: TRBJ2-3; v_call: TRBV5-1; cdr3_aa: ASSLRLSDTQY
j_call: TRBJ1-6; v_call: TRBV28; cdr3_aa: ASSFIGGGLNSPLH
j_call: TRBJ1-6; v_call: TRBV7-2; cdr3_aa: ASNPLEGDSPLH
j_call: TRBJ2-5; v_call: TRBV5-4; cdr3_aa: ASSFRQEETQY
j_call: TRBJ1-4; v_call: TRBV6-5; cdr3_aa: ASSYRRYATNEKLF